These 27 T cell receptor beta chains were sequenced from one sample in a study of Graves' ophthalmopathy and Graves' hyperthyroidism. Amplified TCR beta CDR3 regions were obtained using RNA transcripts as template. First-round RT-PCR used HTBI primers; second-round multiplex PCR followed. TCRdb used MiXCR to reprocess the multiplex PCR reads, holding one entry per CDR3 protein. This table holds 500,000 to 700,000 distinct CDR3 sequences, 35% to 40% found once. Sequencing was performed on peripheral blood or thyroid tissue (not recorded which). The receptors shown here come from an adult man with Graves' hyperthyroidism.

The rearrangement links TRBV30 to TRBJ2-2, with a tentative D call TRBD2 (6 bases). Trimming stripped 3 bases from V and 7 bases from J, with 12 bases between. CDR1 and CDR2 from the germline V gene are GTSNPN and SVGIG (reference sequence). This CDR3 comprises 13 residues. Written as DNA, the CDR3 is TGTGCCTGGAGCCGCCTCGGGGGCGGGGAGCTGTTTTTT. Protein: CAWSRLGGGELFF.

The J gene is TRBJ1-5, the V gene TRBV3-1; D unresolved. The V end lost 1 base, the J end lost 1 base, and 8 bases lay between the germline ends. Germline V gene lookup returns CDR1 LGHDT and CDR2 YNNKEL (reference sequence). The CDR3 is 15 residues long. The CDR3, as DNA: TGTGCCAGCAGCCAAGCCGGAGTAAGCAATCAGCCCCAGCATTTT. It yields the protein CASSQAGVSNQPQHF.

This clonotype has a handful of counts. The chain uses TRBV7-9 and TRBJ2-7, with 8 bases that match TRBD2. Germline values: CDR1 SEHNR, CDR2 FQNEAQ (reference sequence). Germline trimming cut 5 bases from V and 4 bases from J; bases unmatched to any gene: 10. The CDR3 covers 15 residues. CDR3 protein: CASSPQSGSGYEQYF. DNA of the CDR3: TGTGCCAGCAGCCCACAAAGCGGGAGTGGGTACGAGCAGTACTTC.

The CDR3 here is CAISDQAGAVNEQYF. The CDR3 nucleotides read TGTGCCATCAGCGATCAGGCGGGAGCTGTCAACGAGCAGTACTTC. The chain carries TRBV10-3 and TRBJ2-7, with TRBD2 identical over 7 bases. The CDR3 spans 15 residues. Germline assignment: CDR1 ENHRY and CDR2 SYGVKD. Trimming took 6 bases from V and 5 from J; bases not matched to a gene: 13.

This clonotype has a count of ten or more. The chain links TRBV12-3 or TRBV12-4 to TRBJ2-5, with D possibly TRBD1 on 6 matching bases. V gave up 7 bases and J gave up 5 bases, with 20 bases separating them. The CDR3 loop spans 15 amino acids. The CDR3: CASTPTGWGMETQYF. In DNA form, the CDR3 reads TGTGCCAGCACCCCTACAGGGTGGGGGATGGAGACCCAGTACTTC.

The table lists this clonotype with a few counts. The rearrangement joins TRBV6-6 to TRBJ2-2; D is unresolved. Trimming removed 5 bases from V and 2 bases from J, with 15 bases in between. The germline gives CDR1 MNHNY, CDR2 SVGAGI (reference sequence). The CDR3 has 16 residues. The CDR3 here is CASSATVPINTGELFF. As DNA, the CDR3 is TGTGCCAGCAGTGCCACGGTCCCAATAAACACCGGGGAGCTGTTTTTT.

This chain links TRBV2 with TRBJ2-5; a weak D match, TRBD1 (6 bases). CDR1 is SNHLY and CDR2 is FYNNEI in the germline V gene. Trimming cost V 6 bases and J 5 bases, with 16 bases left between them. There are 14 residues in the CDR3. In DNA form, the CDR3 reads TGTGCCAGCAGGCTCCAGGGGTTTTCGGAGACCCAGTACTTC. Amino acids: CASRLQGFSETQYF.

This clonotype appeared many times. V usage is TRBV4-1 and J usage is TRBJ1-4; no clear D. With 0 bases removed from V and 0 bases from J, the gap between germline ends came to 8 bases. Looked up from germline, CDR1 is MGHRA and CDR2 is YSYEKL. CDR3 length equals 16 residues. CDR3 residues: CASSQDQWATNEKLFF. The CDR3 DNA reads TGCGCCAGCAGCCAAGATCAGTGGGCAACTAATGAAAAACTGTTTTTT.

This clonotype was counted ten times or more. The chain links TRBV20-1 to TRBJ1-5; no reliable D call. The germline CDR1 and CDR2 sequences are DFQATT and SNEGSKA (reference sequence). Trimming removed 1 base at V and 5 bases at J, with 9 bases between. This CDR3 region has 13 residues. Here the CDR3 DNA reads TGCAGTGCTAGAGGAGACGGAGATCAGCCCCAGCATTTT. Its protein product is CSARGDGDQPQHF.

The CDR3: CSATGGGPNEQYF. As DNA, the CDR3 is TGCAGTGCTACAGGGGGCGGTCCCAATGAGCAGTACTTC. This chain connects TRBV20-1 to TRBJ2-7, with 8 positions matching TRBD1. CDR1 DFQATT and CDR2 SNEGSKA come from the germline V gene (reference sequence). This CDR3 is built from 13 residues. Losses at the gene ends were 4 bases for V and 7 bases for J; bases not matched to a gene: 9.

The chain couples TRBV6-6 to TRBJ1-1, with 8 bases fitting TRBD1. Germline lookup yields CDR1 MNHNY and CDR2 SVGAGI (reference sequence). The CDR3 runs to 15 residues. The V and J ends lost 8 bases and 3 bases, in that order; junction bases with no gene match: 11. CDR3 sequence (DNA): TGTGCCAGCCCCTGGTACAGGGGGGCCTACACTGAAGCTTTCTTT. Amino acids: CASPWYRGAYTEAFF.

This clonotype has a single count. The CDR3 nucleotides are TGTGCCAGCAGCTTCGAGAGGGCAGAGCCTGGGGCTAACTATGGCTACACCTTC. Translated, it gives CASSFERAEPGANYGYTF. The V gene is TRBV7-9, the J gene TRBJ1-2; D remains ambiguous. The CDR3 extends over 18 amino acids. The V and J ends lost 3 bases and 0 bases respectively, with 20 bases between them. The germline V gene has CDR1 SEHNR and CDR2 FQNEAQ (reference sequence).

This clonotype was seen at least ten times. The chain combines TRBV20-1 with TRBJ1-6, with TRBD1 as a possible D gene (6 bases). This CDR3 has 16 residues. The V gene lost 0 bases and the J gene lost 7 bases, with 16 bases spanning the gap. Germline values: CDR1 DFQATT, CDR2 SNEGSKA (reference sequence). The CDR3 region is CSARDGQGKLNSPLHF. CDR3 nucleotides: TGCAGTGCTAGAGATGGGCAGGGGAAGTTAAATTCACCCCTCCACTTT.

Turning to this clonotype: The CDR3 end shows no conserved phenylalanine or tryptophan, and so a read error is likely. The genes are TRBV5-1 and TRBJ2-5; D is undetermined. Germline-derived CDR1 and CDR2 are SGHRS and YFSETQ. The CDR3 length is 15 residues. The DNA of the CDR3 is TGTGCCAGCAGCTTAGCCTCAGGATTCCAAGAAACCCAGTACTCC. Amino acids: CASSLASGFQETQYS.

This clonotype was picked up a small number of times. The chain combines TRBV5-1 with TRBJ1-5; D ambiguous. Trimming shortened V by 4 bases and J by 0 bases, and 14 bases separated the two germline ends. The germline gives CDR1 SGHRS, CDR2 YFSETQ. CDR3 length: 16 residues. DNA of the CDR3: TGCGCCAGCAGCGTCGAAGCCAGAGATAGCAATCAGCCCCAGCATTTT. Translation gives CASSVEARDSNQPQHF.

With respect to this clonotype: A much more abundant neighbour one base away suggests this may be a read error. The chain recombines TRBV12-3 or TRBV12-4 with TRBJ2-7; TRBD2 aligns across 11 bases. With 7 bases clipped from V and 0 bases from J, the junction kept 11 bases outside the gene matches. This CDR3 comprises 17 residues. CDR3 sequence reads: CASNSLAGGPSSYEQYF. The CDR3 bases are TGTGCCAGCAATTCCCTAGCGGGAGGCCCCAGCTCCTACGAGCAGTACTTC.

The chain has TRBV12-3 or TRBV12-4 and TRBJ2-5, with 8 bases fitting TRBD2. With V trimmed by 6 bases and J by 4 bases, 4 bases remained unmatched. The CDR3 is made up of 13 amino acids. The CDR3: CASRFGGVETQYF. The CDR3 coding sequence is TGTGCCAGCAGATTCGGGGGGGTAGAGACCCAGTACTTC.

A few counts support this clonotype. The rearrangement joins TRBV10-3 to TRBJ2-3; 9 nucleotides agree with TRBD2. The germline CDR1 and CDR2 sequences are ENHRY and SYGVKD. V trimming: 3 bases; J trimming: 2 bases; junction bases outside the gene matches: 3. This CDR3 is built from 15 residues. CDR3: CAISDGGRATDTQYF. The CDR3 DNA follows: TGTGCCATCAGTGACGGCGGGAGGGCCACAGATACGCAGTATTTT.

This clonotype came up many times. The chain's CDR3 is CASSGLWRAADSGNTIYF. The CDR3 DNA reads as TGTGCCAGCAGTGGGCTTTGGAGGGCAGCTGACTCTGGAAACACCATATATTTT. The chain uses TRBV25-1 and TRBJ1-3, with unresolved D. The germline V gene encodes CDR1 MGHDK and CDR2 SYGVNS. Trimming stripped 4 bases from V and 0 bases from J, with 19 bases between. The CDR3 has 18 residues.

Comment on this clonotype: This may come from a read error, since a much larger clone is one base off. This rearrangement joins TRBV9 to TRBJ2-7; D is possibly TRBD2 (6 bases). V was cut by 3 bases and J by 4 bases, with 17 bases left in between. CDR3 size: 15 residues. In germline, CDR1 is SGDLS, CDR2 YYNGEE. The CDR3 DNA is TGTGCCAGCAGCGCAGGGTTCGGGAGCTGGTACGAGCAGTACTTC. This gives the protein CASSAGFGSWYEQYF.

V and J are TRBV7-9 and TRBJ2-7, with 12 bases lining up with TRBD1. J gave up 3 bases and V 3 bases, and 6 bases lay outside the gene matches. This CDR3 has 16 amino acids. Germline V lookup: CDR1 SEHNR, CDR2 FQNEAQ (reference sequence). CDR3 loop: CASSFRDRGPYYEQYF. The CDR3 DNA is TGTGCCAGCAGCTTCCGGGACAGGGGGCCCTACTACGAGCAGTACTTC.

This clonotype was observed many times. The chain is built from TRBV20-1 and TRBJ2-2; TRBD1 or TRBD2 may be the D gene (5 bases each). V lost 6 bases and J lost 4, with 18 bases in between. This CDR3 region has 15 residues. Per germline, CDR1 DFQATT and CDR2 SNEGSKA (reference sequence). The CDR3 coding sequence is TGCAGTGCCCCCTTCCCCGGGGCGAGCACCGGGGAGCTGTTTTTT. Protein: CSAPFPGASTGELFF.

This clonotype was seen a handful of times. The CDR3 DNA sequence: TGTGCCAGTAGAGGAGTAGGGGTTGGGTTTCACGGTGAGCAGTTCTTC. Translation gives CASRGVGVGFHGEQFF. The chain carries TRBV19 and TRBJ2-1; D is perhaps TRBD1 (5 bases). CDR1 is LNHDA, CDR2 SQIVND, per germline (reference sequence). V shed 6 bases and J shed 9 bases, with 24 bases lying between them. This CDR3 comprises 16 residues.

On this clonotype: A single base separates this from a much larger clone, so it may be a read error. CDR3 amino acids: CSVGGSTSTNEKLFF. The CDR3 nucleotides read TGCAGTGTTGGAGGATCTACTTCAACTAATGAAAAACTGTTTTTT. This sequence joins TRBV20-1 and TRBJ1-4; D gene ambiguous. CDR3 length equals 15 residues. Germline assignment: CDR1 DFQATT and CDR2 SNEGSKA (reference sequence). Deletions cut 7 bases from V and 0 bases from J, with 15 bases between.

A remark on this clonotype: Being one base from a much bigger clone, this may be a read error. In this CDR3 the conserved last residue, phenylalanine or tryptophan, is missing, so a read error is likely. The chain joins TRBV12-3 or TRBV12-4 to TRBJ2-5; 7 bases fit TRBD1. V dropped 7 bases and J dropped 4; count of bases not matched to a gene: 3. This CDR3 is 12 amino acids long. The CDR3 protein is CASTQGVETQYL. The CDR3 nucleotides are TGTGCCAGCACCCAGGGGGTAGAGACCCAGTACCTC.

The chain has TRBV29-1 and TRBJ2-7; unclear D gene. Germline values: CDR1 SQVTM, CDR2 ANQGSEA. Trimming cost V 4 bases and J 5 bases, with 6 bases left between them. CDR3 length equals 10 residues. The CDR3 spells CSVGAHEQYF. DNA of the CDR3: TGCAGCGTTGGGGCACACGAGCAGTACTTC.

This clonotype was seen once. The gene calls are TRBV7-2 and TRBJ1-1; 11 positions agree with TRBD1. Germline V CDR1 and CDR2: SGHTA, FQGNSA. The CDR3 loop spans 15 amino acids. V lost 6 bases to trimming and J lost 14 bases; unmatched junction nucleotides: 17. CDR3 residues: CASSSGQGVGNEQFF. As DNA, the CDR3 is TGTGCCAGCAGTTCGGGACAGGGGGTTGGGAATGAGCAGTTCTTT.